This T cell receptor beta chain was captured in a study of CD8+CD57+ T cells in acquired aplastic anemia. Study overall: Sorted CD4+ and CD8+ cells yielded 3.2 ug of DNA on average. Overall study findings and caveats: Patients and controls turned out to have twenty-nine CD8+ CDR3 sequences in common.

Genomic DNA, the template, was used for profiling of the TCR beta VDJ and CDR3. TCRdb called the reads again in MiXCR, with one record for every CDR3 protein. The table records approximately 470,000 distinct CDR3 sequences, around 30% of them present only once. This clonotype turned up a few times. The antigen remains undetermined. CDR3 size: 13 residues. V shed 4 bases, J shed 2 bases, and the junction held 2 bases outside the gene matches. Germline lookup yields CDR1 SGHRS and CDR2 YFSETQ. CD8+CD57+ cell expansion, shown by flow cytometry, had occurred in the patients selected for sequencing. There were no patients without severe acquired aplastic anemia. Patients were treatment-naive when blood was sampled.

The V call is TRBV5-1, the J call TRBJ2-7; 8 nucleotides line up with TRBD2. This clonotype was obtained from a human donor with aplastic anemia. Sequencing input: sorted CD4+, CD8+, or CD8+CD57+ T cells (not recorded which) from PBMCs. The chain's CDR3 is CASSPGRAYEQYF. The CDR3, as DNA: TGCGCCAGCAGCCCCGGGAGGGCCTACGAGCAGTACTTC.